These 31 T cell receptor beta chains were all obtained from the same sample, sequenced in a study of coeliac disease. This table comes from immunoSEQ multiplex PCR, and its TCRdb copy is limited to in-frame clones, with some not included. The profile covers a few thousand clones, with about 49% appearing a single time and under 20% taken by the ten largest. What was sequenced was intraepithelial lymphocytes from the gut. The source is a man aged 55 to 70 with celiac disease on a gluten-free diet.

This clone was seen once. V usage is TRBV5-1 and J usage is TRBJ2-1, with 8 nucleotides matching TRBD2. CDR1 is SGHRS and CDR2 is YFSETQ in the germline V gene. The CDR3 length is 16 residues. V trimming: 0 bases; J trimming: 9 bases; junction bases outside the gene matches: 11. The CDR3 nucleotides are TGCGCCAGCAGCTTGGAACTAGCGGTGGGGGGTGCTGAGCAGTTCTTC. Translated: CASSLELAVGGAEQFF.

The CDR3 coding sequence is TGTGCCAGCTCACCGGCATTGGGGGCTTCTGAAAAACTGTTTTTT. Amino acids: CASSPALGASEKLFF. V and J are TRBV18 and TRBJ1-4; perhaps TRBD1 as D (6 bases). The germline V gene encodes CDR1 KGHSH and CDR2 LQKENI. The V end was cut by 3 bases, the J end by 7 bases, with 15 bases between. CDR3 length: 15 amino acids.

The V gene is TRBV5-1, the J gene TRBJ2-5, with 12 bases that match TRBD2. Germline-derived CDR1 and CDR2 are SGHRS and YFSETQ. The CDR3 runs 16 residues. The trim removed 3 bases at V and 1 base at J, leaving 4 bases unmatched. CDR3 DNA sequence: TGCGCCAGCAGCTCTAGCGGGGGGGCTGTCCAAGAGACCCAGTACTTC. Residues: CASSSSGGAVQETQYF.

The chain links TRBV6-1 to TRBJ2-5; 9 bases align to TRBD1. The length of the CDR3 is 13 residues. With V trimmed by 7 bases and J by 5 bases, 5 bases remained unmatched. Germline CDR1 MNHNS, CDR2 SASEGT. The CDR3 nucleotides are TGTGCCAGCACCAACAGGGGGCCGGAGACCCAGTACTTC. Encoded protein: CASTNRGPETQYF.

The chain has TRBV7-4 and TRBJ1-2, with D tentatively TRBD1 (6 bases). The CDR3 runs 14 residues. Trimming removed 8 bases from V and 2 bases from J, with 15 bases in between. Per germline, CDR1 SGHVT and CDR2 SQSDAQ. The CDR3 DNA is TGTGCCAGCCGGCGCCGGACAGCGAACTATGGCTACACCTTC. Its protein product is CASRRRTANYGYTF.

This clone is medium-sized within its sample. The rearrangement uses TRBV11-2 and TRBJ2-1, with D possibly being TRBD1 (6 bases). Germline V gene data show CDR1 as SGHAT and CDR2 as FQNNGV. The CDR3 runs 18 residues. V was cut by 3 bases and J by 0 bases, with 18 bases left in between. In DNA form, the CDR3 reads TGTGCCAGCAGCTTTAACCTGAAGAGACAGGCCTCCTACAATGAGCAGTTCTTC. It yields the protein CASSFNLKRQASYNEQFF.

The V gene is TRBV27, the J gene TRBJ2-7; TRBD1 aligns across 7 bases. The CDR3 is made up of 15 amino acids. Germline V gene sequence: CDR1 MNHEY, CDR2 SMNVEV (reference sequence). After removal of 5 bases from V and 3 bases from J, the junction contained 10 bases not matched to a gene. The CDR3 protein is CASSRDRDSIYEQYF. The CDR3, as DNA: TGTGCCAGCAGTCGAGACCGGGACAGTATCTACGAGCAGTACTTC.

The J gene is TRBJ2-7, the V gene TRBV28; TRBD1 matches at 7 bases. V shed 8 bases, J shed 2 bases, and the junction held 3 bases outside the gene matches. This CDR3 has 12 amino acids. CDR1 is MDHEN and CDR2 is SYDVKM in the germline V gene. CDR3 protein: CASSTGTYEQYF. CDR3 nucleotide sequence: TGTGCCAGCTCGACAGGGACCTACGAGCAGTACTTC.

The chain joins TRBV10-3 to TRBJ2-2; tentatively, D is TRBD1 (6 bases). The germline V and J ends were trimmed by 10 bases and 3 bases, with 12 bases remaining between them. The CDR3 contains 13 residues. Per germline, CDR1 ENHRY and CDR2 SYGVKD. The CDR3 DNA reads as TGTGCCACCAGGGGCCTTGACACCGGGGAGCTGTTTTTT. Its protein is CATRGLDTGELFF.

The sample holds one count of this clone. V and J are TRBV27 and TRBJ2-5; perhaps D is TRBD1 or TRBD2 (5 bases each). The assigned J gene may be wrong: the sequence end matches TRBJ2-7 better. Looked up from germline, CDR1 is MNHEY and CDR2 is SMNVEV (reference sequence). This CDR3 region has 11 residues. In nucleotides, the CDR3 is TGTGCCAGCGCTTTTGGGGGCGAGCAGTACTTC. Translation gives CASAFGGEQYF.

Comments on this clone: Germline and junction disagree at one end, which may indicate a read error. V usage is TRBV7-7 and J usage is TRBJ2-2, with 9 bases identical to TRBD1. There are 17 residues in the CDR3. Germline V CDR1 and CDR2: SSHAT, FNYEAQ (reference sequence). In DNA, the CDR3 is TGTGCTAGCAGCTTAGAAGGGACAGGGATTCACACCGGGGAGCTGTTTTTT. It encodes CASSLEGTGIHTGELFF. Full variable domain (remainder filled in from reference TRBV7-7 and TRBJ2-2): GAGVSQSPRYKVTKRGQDVTLRCDPISSHATLYWYQQALGQGPEFLTYFNYEAQPDKSGLPSDRFSAERPEGSISTLTIQRTEQRDSAMYRCASSLEGTGIHTGELFFGEGSRLTVL.

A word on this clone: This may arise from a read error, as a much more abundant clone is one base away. The DNA for the CDR3 is TGTGCCATCAGTGAGCCCGACAGGTTCGATGAGCAGCTCTTC. Protein sequence: CAISEPDRFDEQLF. The chain recombines TRBV10-3 with TRBJ2-1; maybe TRBD1 (6 bases). This CDR3 has 14 residues. CDR1 and CDR2 (germline): ENHRY, SYGVKD.

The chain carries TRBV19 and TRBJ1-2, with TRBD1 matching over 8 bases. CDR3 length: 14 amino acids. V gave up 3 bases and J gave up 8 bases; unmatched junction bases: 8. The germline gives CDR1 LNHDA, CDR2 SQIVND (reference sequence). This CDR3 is CASSIGQGATGYTF. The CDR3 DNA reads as TGTGCCAGTAGTATCGGGCAGGGGGCGACCGGCTACACCTTC.

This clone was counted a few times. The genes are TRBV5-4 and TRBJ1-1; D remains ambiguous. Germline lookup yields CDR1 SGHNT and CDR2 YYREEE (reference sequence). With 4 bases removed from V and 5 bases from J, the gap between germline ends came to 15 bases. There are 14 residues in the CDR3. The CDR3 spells CASSRTGSETEAFF. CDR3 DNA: TGTGCCAGCAGCCGGACGGGGAGTGAGACTGAAGCTTTCTTT. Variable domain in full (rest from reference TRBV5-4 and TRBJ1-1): ETGVTQSPTHLIKTRGQQVTLRCSSQSGHNTVSWYQQALGQGPQFIFQYYREEENGRGNFPPRFSGLQFPNYSSELNVNALELDDSALYLCASSRTGSETEAFFGQGTRLTVV.

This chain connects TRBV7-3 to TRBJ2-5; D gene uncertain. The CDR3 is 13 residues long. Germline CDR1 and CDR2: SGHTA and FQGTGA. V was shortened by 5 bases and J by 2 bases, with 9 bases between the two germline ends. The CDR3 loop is CASSKQVQETQYF. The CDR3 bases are TGTGCCAGCAGCAAACAAGTTCAAGAGACCCAGTACTTC.

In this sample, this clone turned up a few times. CDR3 loop: CASSPSGTPKETQYF. The CDR3 region has the DNA TGTGCCAGCTCACCGTCCGGGACACCCAAAGAGACCCAGTACTTC. The chain links TRBV18 to TRBJ2-5; a weak D match, TRBD1 (6 bases). Germline V CDR1 and CDR2: KGHSH, LQKENI. V was trimmed by 3 bases and J by 3 bases, leaving 14 bases between them. This CDR3 spans 15 amino acids.

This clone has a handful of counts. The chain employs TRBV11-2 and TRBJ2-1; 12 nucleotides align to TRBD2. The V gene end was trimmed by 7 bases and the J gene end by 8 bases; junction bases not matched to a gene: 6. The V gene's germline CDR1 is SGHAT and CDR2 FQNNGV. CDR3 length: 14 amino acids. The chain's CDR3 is CASITSGGFDEQFF. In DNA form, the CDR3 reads TGTGCCAGCATAACTAGCGGGGGGTTCGATGAGCAGTTCTTC.

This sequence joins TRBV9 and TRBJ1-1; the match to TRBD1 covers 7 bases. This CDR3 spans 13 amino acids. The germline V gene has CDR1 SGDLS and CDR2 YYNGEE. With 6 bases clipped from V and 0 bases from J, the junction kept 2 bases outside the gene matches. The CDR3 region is CASTTGLNTEAFF. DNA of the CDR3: TGTGCCAGCACGACAGGGTTGAACACTGAAGCTTTCTTT.

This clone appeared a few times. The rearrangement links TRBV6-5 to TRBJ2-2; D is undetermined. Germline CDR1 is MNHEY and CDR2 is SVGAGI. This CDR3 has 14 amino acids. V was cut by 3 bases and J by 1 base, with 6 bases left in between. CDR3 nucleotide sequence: TGTGCCAGCAGTTATCTAGTGAACACCGGGGAGCTGTTTTTT. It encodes CASSYLVNTGELFF.

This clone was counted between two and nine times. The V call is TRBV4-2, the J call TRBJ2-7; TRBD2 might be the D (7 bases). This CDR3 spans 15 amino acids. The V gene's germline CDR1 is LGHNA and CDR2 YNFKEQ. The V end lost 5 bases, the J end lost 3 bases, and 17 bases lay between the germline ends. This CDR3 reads CASSGGAGVSYEQYF. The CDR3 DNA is TGTGCCAGCAGCGGGGGGGCAGGGGTTAGCTACGAGCAGTACTTC.

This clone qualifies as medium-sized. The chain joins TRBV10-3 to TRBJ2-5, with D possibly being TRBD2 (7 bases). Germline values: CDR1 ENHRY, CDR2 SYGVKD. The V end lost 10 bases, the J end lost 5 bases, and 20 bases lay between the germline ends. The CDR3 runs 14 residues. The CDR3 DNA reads TGTGCCACCGGGGGAGGGGGTGCTCAGGAGACCCAGTACTTC. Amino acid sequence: CATGGGGAQETQYF.

CDR3 sequence reads: CASSLDTGYSNQPQHF. As DNA, the CDR3 is TGTGCCAGCAGCTTAGATACAGGGTATAGCAATCAGCCCCAGCATTTT. The rearrangement joins TRBV7-8 to TRBJ1-5; weak D call: TRBD1 (6 bases). Germline V CDR1 and CDR2: SGHVS, FQNEAQ. The CDR3 has 16 amino acids. V was pared by 1 base and J by 0 bases, with 10 bases between. Filled out from reference TRBV7-8 and TRBJ1-5, the complete variable domain reads GAGVSQSPRYKVAKRGQDVALRCDPISGHVSLFWYQQALGQGPEFLTYFQNEAQLDKSGLPSDRFFAERPEGSVSTLKIQRTQQEDSAVYLCASSLDTGYSNQPQHFGDGTRLSIL.

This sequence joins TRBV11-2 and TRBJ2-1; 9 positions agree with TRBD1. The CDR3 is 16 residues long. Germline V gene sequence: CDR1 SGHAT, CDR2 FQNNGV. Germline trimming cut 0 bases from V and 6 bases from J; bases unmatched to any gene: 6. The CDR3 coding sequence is TGTGCCAGCAGCTTAGATCGGACAGGGGAAAGCAATGAGCAGTTCTTC. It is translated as CASSLDRTGESNEQFF.

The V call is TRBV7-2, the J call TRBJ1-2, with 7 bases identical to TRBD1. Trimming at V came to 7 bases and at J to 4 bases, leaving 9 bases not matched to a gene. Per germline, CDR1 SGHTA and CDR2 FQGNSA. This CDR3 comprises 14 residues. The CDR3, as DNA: TGTGCCAGCACCACCCCGGGGGACAGCTATGGCTACACCTTC. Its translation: CASTTPGDSYGYTF. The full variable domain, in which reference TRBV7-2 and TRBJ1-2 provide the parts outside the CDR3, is GAGVSQSPSNKVTEKGKDVELRCDPISGHTALYWYRQSLGQGLEFLIYFQGNSAPDKSGLPSDRFSAERTGGSVSTLTIQRTQQEDSAVYLCASTTPGDSYGYTFGSGTRLTVV.

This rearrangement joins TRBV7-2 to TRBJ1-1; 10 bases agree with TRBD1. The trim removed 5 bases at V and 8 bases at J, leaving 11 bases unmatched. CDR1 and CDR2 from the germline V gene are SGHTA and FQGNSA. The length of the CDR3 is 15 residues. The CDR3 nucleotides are TGTGCCAGCAGCCCTTTACGGGACAGGGGAAAAGAAGCTTTCTTT. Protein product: CASSPLRDRGKEAFF.

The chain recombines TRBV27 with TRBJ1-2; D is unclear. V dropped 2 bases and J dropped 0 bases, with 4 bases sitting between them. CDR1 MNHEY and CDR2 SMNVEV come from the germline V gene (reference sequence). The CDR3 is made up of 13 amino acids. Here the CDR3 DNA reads TGTGCCAGCAGTTTAAACACTAACTATGGCTACACCTTC. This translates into CASSLNTNYGYTF.

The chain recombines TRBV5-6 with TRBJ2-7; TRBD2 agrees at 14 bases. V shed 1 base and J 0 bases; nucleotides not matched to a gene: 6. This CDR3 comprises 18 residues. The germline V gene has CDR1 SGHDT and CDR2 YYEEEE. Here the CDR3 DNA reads TGTGCCAGCAGCTTGAGGACTAGCGGGGGGCCGAGCTCCTACGAGCAGTACTTC. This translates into CASSLRTSGGPSSYEQYF.

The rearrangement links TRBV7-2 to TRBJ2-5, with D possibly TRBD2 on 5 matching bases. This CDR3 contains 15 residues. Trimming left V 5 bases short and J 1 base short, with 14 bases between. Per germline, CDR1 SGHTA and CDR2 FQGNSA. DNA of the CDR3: TGTGCCAGCAGCGCCCGGGGAGCGGCCCAAGAGACCCAGTACTTC. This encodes CASSARGAAQETQYF.

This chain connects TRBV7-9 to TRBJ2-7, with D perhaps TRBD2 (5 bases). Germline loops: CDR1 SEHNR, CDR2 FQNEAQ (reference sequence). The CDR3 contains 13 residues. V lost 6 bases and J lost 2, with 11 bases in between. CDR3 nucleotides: TGTGCCAGCAGTCTCAGCGGCGCCTACGAGCAGTACTTC. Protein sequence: CASSLSGAYEQYF. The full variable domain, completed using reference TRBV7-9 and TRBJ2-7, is DTGVSQNPRHKITKRGQNVTFRCDPISEHNRLYWYRQTLGQGPEFLTYFQNEAQLEKSRLLSDRFSAERPKGSFSTLEIQRTEQGDSAMYLCASSLSGAYEQYFGPGTRLTVT.

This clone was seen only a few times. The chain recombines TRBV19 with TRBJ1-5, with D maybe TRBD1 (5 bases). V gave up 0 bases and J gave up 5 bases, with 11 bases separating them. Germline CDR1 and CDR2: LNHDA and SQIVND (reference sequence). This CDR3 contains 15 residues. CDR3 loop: CASSIDLGAHQPQHF. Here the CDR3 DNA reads TGTGCCAGTAGTATAGATTTAGGGGCCCATCAGCCCCAGCATTTT.

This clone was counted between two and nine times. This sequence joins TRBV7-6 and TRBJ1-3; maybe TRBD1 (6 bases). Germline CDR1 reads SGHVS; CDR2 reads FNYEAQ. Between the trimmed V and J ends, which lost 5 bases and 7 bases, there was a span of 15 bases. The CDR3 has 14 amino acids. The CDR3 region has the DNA TGTGCCAGCAGCCGTACAGGGCCCCCCAACACCATATATTTT. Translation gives CASSRTGPPNTIYF.